The 14 T cell receptor beta chains below were found in one sample sequenced in a study of T cells in Graves' hyperthyroidism and ophthalmopathy. Researchers amplified the TCR beta CDR3 regions from RNA transcripts. TCR CDR3 underwent first-round RT-PCR with the HTBI primer set. TCRdb reprocessed the multiplex PCR reads with MiXCR, giving one entry per CDR3 protein. The sample lists 660,000 or so distinct CDR3 sequences, just under 45% occurring once. Sequenced sample: peripheral blood or thyroid tissue (not recorded which). These TCRs come from an adult man with Graves' disease, either hyperthyroidism or ophthalmopathy (not recorded which).

Only one count was recorded for this clonotype. This chain's CDR3 is CSVDAGFGNTIYF. DNA of the CDR3: TGCAGCGTTGACGCAGGGTTTGGAAACACCATATATTTT. The chain combines TRBV29-1 with TRBJ1-3; perhaps TRBD1 as D (5 bases). Trimming shortened V by 3 bases and J by 3 bases, and 9 bases separated the two germline ends. This CDR3 is built from 13 residues. In germline, CDR1 is SQVTM, CDR2 ANQGSEA.

The chain uses TRBV5-6 and TRBJ1-5; D perhaps matches TRBD1 (5 bases). The CDR3 extends over 15 amino acids. CDR1 is SGHDT and CDR2 is YYEEEE in the germline V gene. Trimming removed 0 bases at V and 1 base at J, with 8 bases between. CDR3 nucleotides: TGTGCCAGCAGCTTGGTAGGGGCGAGCAATCAGCCCCAGCATTTT. The encoded protein is CASSLVGASNQPQHF.

This clonotype has more than one count but fewer than ten. V usage is TRBV19 and J usage is TRBJ2-5; TRBD2 matches 7 bases. The V gene end was trimmed by 3 bases and the J gene end by 4 bases; junction bases not matched to a gene: 8. Germline V gene data show CDR1 as LNHDA and CDR2 as SQIVND (reference sequence). This CDR3 is built from 15 residues. CDR3 in amino acids: CASSIGGSWSETQYF. The CDR3 DNA sequence: TGTGCCAGTAGTATCGGCGGGAGTTGGTCAGAGACCCAGTACTTC. The complete variable domain, with remaining parts taken from reference TRBV19 and TRBJ2-5, reads DGGITQSPKYLFRKEGQNVTLSCEQNLNHDAMYWYRQDPGQGLRLIYYSQIVNDFQKGDIAEGYSVSREKKESFPLTVTSAQKNPTAFYLCASSIGGSWSETQYFGPGTRLLVL.

This clonotype was seen ten or more times. The rearrangement joins TRBV10-3 to TRBJ1-5, with 7 bases identical to TRBD1. V shed 7 bases, J shed 4 bases, and the junction held 4 bases outside the gene matches. The CDR3 contains 13 residues. CDR1 and CDR2 (germline): ENHRY, SYGVKD. The CDR3 region has the DNA TGTGCCATCAAGGGGGGACAGAATCAGCCCCAGCATTTT. Protein product: CAIKGGQNQPQHF.

This clonotype was counted a few times. V usage is TRBV2 and J usage is TRBJ1-5, with a possible D match to TRBD1 (5 bases). Germline assignment: CDR1 SNHLY and CDR2 FYNNEI. V lost 0 bases and J lost 2, with 14 bases in between. This CDR3 is 17 amino acids long. The CDR3 sequence: CASSEAGMGVRNQPQHF. The CDR3 bases are TGTGCCAGCAGTGAAGCGGGTATGGGGGTCCGCAATCAGCCCCAGCATTTT.

The rearrangement uses TRBV20-1 and TRBJ2-5; D ambiguous. This CDR3 region has 12 residues. Germline V gene data show CDR1 as DFQATT and CDR2 as SNEGSKA (reference sequence). Trimming took off 0 bases at V and 5 bases at J, with 7 bases between the two ends. CDR3 sequence reads: CSARDHRETQYF. The CDR3, as DNA: TGCAGTGCTAGAGACCATAGGGAGACCCAGTACTTC.

Comment on this clonotype: A junction boundary mismatches the germline segment, possibly from a read error. This chain links TRBV4-1 with TRBJ1-1; D may be TRBD1 (5 bases). This CDR3 is 16 amino acids long. Germline V lookup: CDR1 MGHRA, CDR2 YSYEKL. The CDR3 reads CASSQEAQGFVTEAFF. In DNA, the CDR3 is TGTGCCAGCAGCCAAGAGGCCCAGGGTTTCGTCACTGAAGCTTTCTTT.

This clonotype has only a few counts. The genes are TRBV11-2 and TRBJ1-6, with 8 bases aligning to TRBD1. The germline V gene has CDR1 SGHAT and CDR2 FQNNGV. Trimming at V came to 7 bases and at J to 10 bases, leaving 9 bases not matched to a gene. This CDR3 is 14 amino acids long. This chain's CDR3 is CASKLGTGKSPLHF. DNA for the CDR3: TGTGCCAGCAAGTTGGGGACAGGAAAGTCACCCCTCCACTTT.

V and J are TRBV10-3 and TRBJ1-5; D possibly corresponds to TRBD1 (5 bases). The CDR3 spans 14 residues. Trimming removed 4 bases from V and 3 bases from J, with 10 bases in between. The germline V gene has CDR1 ENHRY and CDR2 SYGVKD. CDR3 protein: CAISGAGLNQPQHF. CDR3 DNA: TGTGCCATCAGTGGGGCGGGGCTCAATCAGCCCCAGCATTTT.

The genes are TRBV29-1 and TRBJ1-2; 9 bases are shared with TRBD1. CDR1 and CDR2 (germline): SQVTM, ANQGSEA. Unmatched junction bases numbered 11, after V lost 3 bases and J lost 3 bases. This CDR3 is built from 16 residues. In nucleotides, the CDR3 is TGCAGCGTTGAGGGACCGGGACAGGGTGCTTACTATGGCTACACCTTC. Protein: CSVEGPGQGAYYGYTF.

The chain has TRBV29-1 and TRBJ1-2, with D uncertain. This CDR3 is built from 11 residues. Trimming pared 8 bases from V and 4 bases from J, leaving 11 bases between. CDR1 SQVTM and CDR2 ANQGSEA come from the germline V gene. CDR3 nucleotides: TGCAGCCAAGATACCATCTATGGCTACACCTTC. Amino acid sequence: CSQDTIYGYTF.

In its sample, this clonotype was seen many times. The rearrangement uses TRBV9 and TRBJ2-7; D unclear. Trimming removed 4 bases from V and 4 bases from J, with 9 bases in between. The CDR3 loop spans 12 amino acids. The V gene's germline CDR1 is SGDLS and CDR2 YYNGEE. In DNA, the CDR3 is TGTGCCAGCAGCCAAGCCTCATACGAGCAGTACTTC. Residues: CASSQASYEQYF.

This clonotype was seen only a few times. V gene TRBV19 combines with J gene TRBJ1-1, with a weak D call TRBD1 (5 bases). V was clipped by 2 bases and J by 6 bases, with 16 bases between them. This CDR3 region has 15 residues. Germline V gene sequence: CDR1 LNHDA, CDR2 SQIVND (reference sequence). The CDR3 sequence is CASSISGSSGPEAFF. As DNA, the CDR3 is TGTGCCAGTAGTATAAGCGGGAGTTCGGGACCTGAAGCTTTCTTT.

As DNA, the CDR3 is TGCGCCAGCAGCTTGCCGACAGGGGACTTGAACACTGAAGCTTTCTTT. This encodes CASSLPTGDLNTEAFF. This chain connects TRBV5-1 to TRBJ1-1; 8 bases align to TRBD1. Losses at the gene ends were 1 base for V and 0 bases for J; bases not matched to a gene: 5. The CDR3 covers 16 residues. Germline V gene data show CDR1 as SGHRS and CDR2 as YFSETQ.